This T cell receptor (beta chain) was profiled in a study of cytomegalovirus exposure and HLA in healthy donors. Primers for the PCR totalled 60 Vbeta and 13 Jbeta. As handled by the study authors: An analysis performed later counted 75 million to 80 million unique TCR beta chains (roughly 10 million of them shared). TCRdb's table, derived via immunoSEQ multiplex PCR, lists solely in-frame clones and lacks some. V and J calls and clone size follow that table, whereas D and trimming were derived from the DNA. Among some 140,000 clones listed, approximately 73% were seen once. The CDR3 totals 12 residues. The V gene lost 11 bases and the J gene lost 7 bases, with 17 bases spanning the gap. Germline CDR1 is SEHNR and CDR2 is FQNEAQ (reference sequence). Overall study findings and caveats: Excluded were some V segments that proved indistinguishable, including TRBV6-2 and TRBV6-3. The study labeled 150 or so TCR beta chains cytomegalovirus-associated.

To note about this clone: As yet, its antigen is unknown.

The TCR comes from a woman aged 40 to 55 in good health and CMV-seronegative. The rearrangement joins TRBV7-9 to TRBJ1-1; TRBD1 might be the D (6 bases). The sequenced sample was PBMCs. The CDR3 reads CAVPRGTGEAFF. The CDR3 DNA is TGTGCCGTCCCCAGGGGAACTGGTGAAGCTTTCTTT.